These 3 T cell receptor beta chains came from one sample sequenced in a study of CD8+CD57+ T cells in acquired aplastic anemia. Both TCR beta VDJ combination and CDR3 sequence profiling were carried out. Genomic DNA was the template for this profiling. TCRdb reanalysed the reads using MiXCR and keeps one entry per CDR3 protein. The sample carries approximately 130,000 distinct CDR3 sequences, less than 50% recorded once. Before being chosen for sequencing, patients had shown CD8+CD57+ cell expansion by flow cytometry. Sequencing used sorted CD4+, CD8+, or CD8+CD57+ T cells (not recorded which) from PBMCs. The source is a human donor with aplastic anemia.

V usage is TRBV19 and J usage is TRBJ2-7; TRBD1 matches 7 bases. V lost 4 bases to trimming and J lost 3 bases; unmatched junction nucleotides: 3. Germline V gene data show CDR1 as LNHDA and CDR2 as SQIVND (reference sequence). The length of the CDR3 is 13 residues. The CDR3 reads CASSTWDSYEQYF. Written as DNA, the CDR3 is TGTGCCAGTAGTACCTGGGACAGCTACGAGCAGTACTTC.

This chain connects TRBV7-2 to TRBJ1-2, with unresolved D. The CDR3 contains 12 residues. Trimming took off 10 bases at V and 1 base at J, with 10 bases between the two ends. From germline, CDR1 is SGHTA and CDR2 FQGNSA. The CDR3 nucleotides are TGTGCCACCAGGCCTTTTAACTATGGCTACACCTTC. Translated, it gives CATRPFNYGYTF.

This clonotype was picked up a small number of times. This chain joins TRBV11-3 and TRBJ2-5, with D possibly called TRBD1 or TRBD2 (5 bases each). The length of the CDR3 is 16 residues. V lost 5 bases and J lost 1, with 17 bases in between. Germline V gene lookup returns CDR1 SGHNT and CDR2 YENEEA. CDR3 amino acids: CASSPGGGFTQETQYF. The CDR3 DNA follows: TGTGCCAGCAGCCCAGGTGGGGGTTTTACCCAAGAGACCCAGTACTTC.